This is a list of T cell receptor beta chains from one sample in a study of cytomegalovirus exposure and HLA in healthy donors. Assay: immunoSEQ multiplex PCR; the TCRdb copy retains only in-frame clones and omits some. The sample lists 150,000 to 250,000 clones; 70% to 85% were seen once. Sequencing used PBMCs. The receptors originated from a boy aged 2 to 10 in good health and CMV-seronegative. Both conserved end residues are part of each CDR3. Fields, in order: V gene, clone size, D gene, J gene, CDR3 protein, CDR3 DNA. D genes are given only for firm matches. The size entry is marked missing in some rows and otherwise reads once, few, many or a size class.

TRBV6-6	-	-	TRBJ1-5	CASSPAGVVGNQPQHF	TGTGCCAGCAGTCCCGCAGGGGTAGTTGGCAATCAGCCCCAGCATTTT
TRBV10-3	-	TRBD1	TRBJ2-7	CAIRGGQDGTGAYEQYF	TGTGCCATAAGAGGAGGCCAGGACGGGACAGGAGCCTACGAGCAGTACTTC
TRBV15	-	-	TRBJ2-3	CATSRARWFTDTQYF	TGTGCCACCAGCAGAGCGCGGTGGTTCACAGATACGCAGTATTTT
TRBV4-1	-	TRBD1	TRBJ1-2	CASSHRTGVPPYGYTF	TGCGCCAGCAGCCACCGAACAGGGGTTCCACCCTATGGCTACACCTTC
TRBV4-1	-	TRBD1	TRBJ2-7	CASSHADWARGTGIEQYF	TGCGCCAGCAGCCACGCAGACTGGGCCAGGGGGACGGGGATCGAGCAGTACTTC
TRBV18	-	TRBD2	TRBJ2-7	CASSPAGTRYEQYF	TGTGCCAGCTCACCAGCCGGGACTAGATACGAGCAGTACTTC
TRBV11-2	-	-	TRBJ2-7	CASKRTESYEQYF	TGTGCCTCGAAGAGGACAGAATCCTACGAGCAGTACTTC
TRBV13	-	TRBD1	TRBJ1-6	CASSLTLDRVHNSPLHF	TGTGCCAGCAGCTTGACTCTTGACAGGGTTCATAATTCACCCCTCCACTTT
TRBV5-1	-	-	TRBJ1-4	CASSLGTYPEKLFF	TGCGCCAGCAGCTTGGGGACATACCCGGAAAAACTGTTTTTT
TRBV11-1	few	-	TRBJ2-3	CASSFGDTQYF	TGTGCCAGCAGCTTCGGAGATACGCAGTATTTT
TRBV7-3	-	-	TRBJ2-1	CASSPQGRSSYNEQFF	TGTGCCAGCAGCCCGCAGGGGCGAAGCTCCTACAATGAGCAGTTCTTC
TRBV19	few	-	TRBJ1-3	CASGVFSGNTIYF	TGTGCCAGTGGAGTGTTCTCTGGAAACACCATATATTTT
TRBV7-3	once	TRBD2	TRBJ2-1	CASSPITSGGALEQFF	TGTGCCAGCAGCCCGATTACTAGCGGGGGGGCCCTTGAGCAGTTCTTC
TRBV6-5	-	-	TRBJ2-7	CASSYSPGKSYEQYF	TGTGCCAGCAGTTACTCGCCAGGGAAATCCTACGAGCAGTACTTC
TRBV6-1	-	-	TRBJ1-2	CASTIRGTNYGYTF	TGTGCCAGCACTATAAGGGGCACTAACTATGGCTACACCTTC
TRBV5-5	-	TRBD1	TRBJ1-1	CASRPADRGVYAFF	TGTGCCAGCAGGCCCGCTGACAGGGGGGTGTACGCTTTCTTT
TRBV7-9	-	TRBD2	TRBJ2-5	CASSRGGWSAGGETQYF	TGTGCCAGCAGCCGGGGGGGTTGGAGCGCCGGAGGAGAGACCCAGTACTTC
TRBV5-1	-	TRBD1	TRBJ1-1	CASSWTGGSDTEAFF	TGCGCCAGCAGCTGGACAGGGGGATCGGACACTGAAGCTTTCTTT
TRBV5-5	-	-	TRBJ1-6	CASSLAADNSPLHF	TGTGCCAGCAGCTTGGCCGCGGATAATTCACCCCTCCACTTT
TRBV7-2	-	-	TRBJ1-6	CASSPGGRDYSPLHF	TGTGCCAGCAGCCCCGGGGGGAGGGACTATTCACCCCTCCACTTT